Below, 16 T cell receptor beta chains from the same sample are listed, as sequenced in a study of OX40 agonist ivuxolimab in advanced cancers. The method was immunoSEQ multiplex PCR; TCRdb's version includes in-frame clones alone and lacks a portion of them. The repertoire holds around 90,000 clones, with about 91% as singletons. The specimen was CD4+ or CD8+ T cells sorted from blood, collected in a trial of the OX40 agonist ivuxolimab. The receptors were gathered from an adult with an advanced solid tumor such as melanoma, head and neck, liver or kidney cancer.

The sample holds one count of this clone. V usage is TRBV5-1 and J usage is TRBJ2-7, with 9 bases identical to TRBD1. Germline V CDR1 and CDR2: SGHRS, YFSETQ. V lost 0 bases to trimming and J lost 7 bases; unmatched junction nucleotides: 8. The CDR3 loop spans 15 amino acids. The CDR3, as DNA: TGCGCCAGCAGCTTGGAAGGGACAGGGACGATAGAGCAGTACTTC. Translating gives CASSLEGTGTIEQYF.

The rearrangement joins TRBV19 to TRBJ2-1, with 7 bases matching TRBD1. In germline, CDR1 is LNHDA, CDR2 SQIVND (reference sequence). The CDR3 has 12 amino acids. After removal of 6 bases from V and 8 bases from J, the junction contained 4 bases not matched to a gene. The CDR3 sequence: CASRDRADEQFF. Written as DNA, the CDR3 is TGTGCCAGTAGAGACAGGGCCGATGAGCAGTTCTTC.

The rearrangement uses TRBV11-2 and TRBJ2-3, with D tentatively TRBD1 or TRBD2 (6 bases each). Germline V gives CDR1 SGHAT, CDR2 FQNNGV. The CDR3 spans 14 residues. V was trimmed by 4 bases and J by 6 bases, leaving 14 bases between them. The CDR3: CASSWGAGSDTQYF. DNA for the CDR3: TGTGCCAGCAGCTGGGGGGCAGGGTCCGATACGCAGTATTTT.

The chain combines TRBV5-6 with TRBJ1-1, with unresolved D. CDR1 SGHDT and CDR2 YYEEEE come from the germline V gene. Between the trimmed V and J ends, which lost 0 bases and 6 bases, there was a span of 12 bases. The CDR3 has 14 residues. CDR3: CASSLERALAEAFF. The CDR3 DNA is TGTGCCAGCAGCTTGGAACGGGCACTCGCTGAAGCTTTCTTT.

The chain recombines TRBV5-1 with TRBJ2-1; 11 bases agree with TRBD2. J lost 7 bases, V lost 4 bases, and 7 bases had no gene match. The length of the CDR3 is 15 residues. CDR1 and CDR2 from the germline V gene are SGHRS and YFSETQ. The chain's CDR3 is CASSRGLAEANEQFF. In nucleotides, the CDR3 is TGCGCCAGCAGCCGGGGACTAGCGGAGGCTAATGAGCAGTTCTTC.

The rearrangement joins TRBV11-3 to TRBJ2-3; D may be TRBD1 (5 bases). The CDR3 has 13 amino acids. Germline assignment: CDR1 SGHNT and CDR2 YENEEA. Trimming removed 5 bases from V and 5 bases from J, with 11 bases in between. CDR3 coding DNA: TGTGCCAGCAGCGCCAGGACACAAGATACGCAGTATTTT. Protein sequence: CASSARTQDTQYF.

The chain is built from TRBV28 and TRBJ2-7; 7 bases align to TRBD1. Germline V gives CDR1 MDHEN, CDR2 SYDVKM. The CDR3 covers 14 residues. V was clipped by 6 bases and J by 2 bases; unmatched bases: 7. CDR3: CASSPPQGAYEQYF. The CDR3 DNA follows: TGTGCCAGCAGCCCTCCGCAGGGGGCCTACGAGCAGTACTTC. The variable domain in full, with the rest retrieved from reference TRBV28 and TRBJ2-7, is DVKVTQSSRYLVKRTGEKVFLECVQDMDHENMFWYRQDPGLGLRLIYFSYDVKMKEKGDIPEGYSVSREKKERFSLILESASTNQTSMYLCASSPPQGAYEQYFGPGTRLTVT.

The table lists this clone with a count of one. The CDR3 here is CASSYTASGANVLTF. In nucleotides, the CDR3 is TGTGCCAGCAGTTATACAGCCTCTGGGGCCAACGTCCTGACTTTC. The gene calls are TRBV14 and TRBJ2-6; D is uncertain. Germline V CDR1 and CDR2: SGHDN, FVKESK. The CDR3 spans 15 residues. The V end lost 6 bases, the J end lost 0 bases, and 9 bases lay between the germline ends.

The CDR3 nucleotides read TGTGCCAGCAGCTACACAGGGATGTCTAATGAAAAACTGTTTTTT. Residues: CASSYTGMSNEKLFF. The genes are TRBV28 and TRBJ1-4; the D gene is possibly TRBD1 (6 bases). The V end lost 6 bases, the J end lost 3 bases, and 14 bases lay between the germline ends. The CDR3 totals 15 residues. Germline loops: CDR1 MDHEN, CDR2 SYDVKM.

This clone was picked up a small number of times. The chain has TRBV28 and TRBJ1-3, with D possibly TRBD1 on 5 matching bases. V shed 6 bases and J shed 7 bases, with 13 bases lying between them. The CDR3 is 13 residues long. Germline-derived CDR1 and CDR2 are MDHEN and SYDVKM. Here the CDR3 reads CASRVGVGNTIYF. CDR3 sequence (DNA): TGTGCCAGCAGGGTAGGGGTTGGGAACACCATATATTTT.

This chain connects TRBV30 to TRBJ1-2; D is unresolved. CDR1 is GTSNPN and CDR2 is SVGIG in the germline V gene (reference sequence). The CDR3 contains 11 residues. The V gene lost 5 bases and the J gene lost 8 bases, with 12 bases spanning the gap. DNA for the CDR3: TGTGCCTGGTTGGGGAGTTACGGCTACACCTTC. It yields the protein CAWLGSYGYTF.

J is TRBJ2-7 and V is TRBV2, with TRBD1 matching over 7 bases. The CDR3 sequence is 12 residues long. Germline CDR1 is SNHLY and CDR2 is FYNNEI. V dropped 5 bases and J dropped 13; count of bases not matched to a gene: 11. The CDR3 coding sequence is TGTGCCAGCAGTCTCGGGACAGTGGCTCTTTACTTC. This sequence encodes CASSLGTVALYF.

The V call is TRBV7-2, the J call TRBJ2-1; D remains unclear. This CDR3 has 12 residues. The V gene's germline CDR1 is SGHTA and CDR2 FQGNSA. Trimming cost V 1 base and J 6 bases, with 4 bases left between them. The CDR3 DNA reads as TGTGCCAGCAGCTTAGATCGCAATGAGCAGTTCTTC. Amino acids: CASSLDRNEQFF. Complete variable domain (other parts from reference TRBV7-2 and TRBJ2-1): GAGVSQSPSNKVTEKGKDVELRCDPISGHTALYWYRQSLGQGLEFLIYFQGNSAPDKSGLPSDRFSAERTGGSVSTLTIQRTQQEDSAVYLCASSLDRNEQFFGPGTRLTVL.

The chain employs TRBV28 and TRBJ2-7; TRBD2 aligns across 14 bases. Trimming at V came to 2 bases and at J to 3 bases, leaving 18 bases not matched to a gene. Per the germline V gene, CDR1 is MDHEN and CDR2 is SYDVKM. This CDR3 region has 21 residues. The CDR3 spells CASSLPPGLAGALGAFYEQYF. The CDR3 DNA follows: TGTGCCAGCAGTTTACCTCCGGGACTAGCGGGAGCCCTCGGGGCGTTCTACGAGCAGTACTTC.

The gene calls are TRBV7-9 and TRBJ1-2; 8 bases agree with TRBD1. This CDR3 contains 14 residues. V was clipped by 3 bases and J by 7 bases; unmatched bases: 7. The V gene's germline CDR1 is SEHNR and CDR2 FQNEAQ (reference sequence). The CDR3 loop reads CASSFQGAIAGYTF. In nucleotides, the CDR3 is TGTGCCAGCAGCTTCCAGGGGGCGATCGCTGGCTACACCTTC.

The rearrangement joins TRBV28 to TRBJ2-3, with 9 bases matching TRBD2. V was pared by 6 bases and J by 4 bases, with 11 bases of the junction left unmatched. CDR3 size: 16 residues. CDR1 is MDHEN, CDR2 SYDVKM, per germline. This CDR3 reads CASSPHSGSPPDTQYF. CDR3 in DNA: TGTGCCAGCAGCCCACATAGCGGGAGCCCCCCAGATACGCAGTATTTT. Combining the CDR3 with reference TRBV28 and TRBJ2-3 gives the whole variable domain DVKVTQSSRYLVKRTGEKVFLECVQDMDHENMFWYRQDPGLGLRLIYFSYDVKMKEKGDIPEGYSVSREKKERFSLILESASTNQTSMYLCASSPHSGSPPDTQYFGPGTRLTVL.